One and the same sample provided the 25 T cell receptor beta chains below, sequenced in a study of blood T cell repertoires in COVID-19. The method was immunoSEQ multiplex PCR; TCRdb's version includes in-frame clones alone and lacks a portion of them. The sample carries roughly 95,000 clones, 84% recorded once. Sequenced material: peripheral blood. The receptors stem from a human donor in a cohort sampled during active COVID-19.

The chain recombines TRBV5-1 with TRBJ1-3; no clear D. The germline V and J ends were trimmed by 2 bases and 1 base, with 10 bases remaining between them. This CDR3 has 15 residues. The V gene's germline CDR1 is SGHRS and CDR2 YFSETQ. DNA for the CDR3: TGCGCCAGCAGCTTATCCTCAGATTCTGGAAACACCATATATTTT. Amino acid sequence: CASSLSSDSGNTIYF.

J is TRBJ1-6 and V is TRBV2; 10 bases match TRBD1. Trimming at V came to 10 bases and at J to 11 bases, leaving 11 bases not matched to a gene. The CDR3 consists of 14 residues. Germline values: CDR1 SNHLY, CDR2 FYNNEI. The CDR3, as DNA: TGTGCCACCCACCGGGGGACAGGGGTACCACCCCTCCACTTT. Translation gives CATHRGTGVPPLHF.

The chain carries TRBV6-4 and TRBJ1-4; TRBD1 is a possible D gene (6 bases). This CDR3 comprises 16 residues. The V gene lost 6 bases and the J gene lost 3 bases, with 17 bases spanning the gap. The germline V gene has CDR1 MRHNA and CDR2 SNTAGT. The CDR3 loop is CASSANRGAANEKLFF. The CDR3 DNA reads as TGTGCCAGCAGCGCCAACCGGGGGGCGGCTAATGAAAAACTGTTTTTT.

The chain recombines TRBV6-1 with TRBJ2-1; 10 bases map to TRBD1. V was clipped by 2 bases and J by 7 bases; unmatched bases: 14. The germline V gene encodes CDR1 MNHNS and CDR2 SASEGT. This CDR3 has 18 residues. CDR3 bases: TGTGCCAGCAGTGAATTTCCCTTGGGGACAGGGGACGGAAATGAGCAGTTCTTC. It codes for CASSEFPLGTGDGNEQFF.

This rearrangement joins TRBV11-2 to TRBJ1-5; 7 bases are shared with TRBD1. Trimming took 5 bases from V and 0 from J; bases not matched to a gene: 4. Looked up from germline, CDR1 is SGHAT and CDR2 is FQNNGV. This CDR3 is 15 amino acids long. The CDR3 DNA is TGTGCCAGCAGCCCGGGACAGAATAGCAATCAGCCCCAGCATTTT. Translated: CASSPGQNSNQPQHF.

The rearrangement links TRBV7-2 to TRBJ2-1; weak D call: TRBD1 (6 bases). This CDR3 is 14 amino acids long. In germline, CDR1 is SGHTA, CDR2 FQGNSA. The germline V and J ends were trimmed by 6 bases and 3 bases, with 12 bases remaining between them. The CDR3 sequence: CASSPGQIYNEQFF. In DNA, the CDR3 is TGTGCCAGCAGTCCTGGACAGATCTACAATGAGCAGTTCTTC.

The CDR3 region has the DNA TGTGCCAGCAGCTTCACCGGGGAGGAGCAGTACTTC. Protein: CASSFTGEEQYF. The gene calls are TRBV5-5 and TRBJ2-7; possible D gene TRBD2, 5 bases. Trimming took 2 bases from V and 7 from J, leaving 10 bases between them. Germline CDR1 is SGHKS and CDR2 is YYEKEE (reference sequence). This CDR3 has 12 residues.

The V and J genes are TRBV9 and TRBJ2-2, with 10 bases lining up with TRBD2. J lost 3 bases, V lost 4 bases, and 3 bases had no gene match. This CDR3 has 15 amino acids. CDR1 is SGDLS and CDR2 is YYNGEE in the germline V gene. The CDR3 coding sequence is TGTGCCAGCAGCCTAGCGGGGGACTACACCGGGGAGCTGTTTTTT. Translation gives CASSLAGDYTGELFF.

The gene calls are TRBV6-5 and TRBJ1-6; D possibly corresponds to TRBD1 (6 bases). Germline V CDR1 and CDR2: MNHEY, SVGAGI. The CDR3 consists of 14 residues. V was trimmed by 6 bases and J by 3 bases, leaving 9 bases between them. CDR3 in amino acids: CASSQTGYNSPLHF. CDR3 DNA: TGTGCCAGCAGCCAGACAGGCTATAATTCACCCCTCCACTTT.

V gene TRBV29-1 combines with J gene TRBJ2-2; no clear D. The CDR3 length is 12 residues. Trimming removed 6 bases from V and 7 bases from J, with 12 bases in between. Germline loops: CDR1 SQVTM, CDR2 ANQGSEA. The DNA of the CDR3 is TGCAGCGTCAGTCAGGCTAACGGGGAGCTGTTTTTT. This translates into CSVSQANGELFF.

The chain joins TRBV20-1 to TRBJ2-7, with D perhaps matching TRBD1 (6 bases). CDR3 length: 14 residues. From germline, CDR1 is DFQATT and CDR2 SNEGSKA (reference sequence). With 3 bases removed from V and 0 bases from J, the gap between germline ends came to 12 bases. In nucleotides, the CDR3 is TGCAGTGCTAGTGGGGACACCCTCTCCTACGAGCAGTACTTC. Translating it yields CSASGDTLSYEQYF.

This sequence joins TRBV6-5 and TRBJ2-7; a possible D gene is TRBD2 (5 bases). This CDR3 region has 15 residues. V was trimmed by 4 bases and J by 0 bases, leaving 13 bases between them. Germline CDR1 MNHEY, CDR2 SVGAGI. The CDR3, as DNA: TGTGCCAGCAGTTCACGACTCACTAGCTCCTACGAGCAGTACTTC. Translation gives CASSSRLTSSYEQYF.

The chain joins TRBV7-2 to TRBJ2-7; D is unresolved. Deletions cut 2 bases from V and 5 bases from J, with 4 bases between. This CDR3 contains 11 residues. The germline gives CDR1 SGHTA, CDR2 FQGNSA. The CDR3 region has the DNA TGTGCCAGCAGCTTACTCCACGAGCAGTACTTC. As protein: CASSLLHEQYF. Drawing the rest from reference TRBV7-2 and TRBJ2-7, the complete variable domain is GAGVSQSPSNKVTEKGKDVELRCDPISGHTALYWYRQSLGQGLEFLIYFQGNSAPDKSGLPSDRFSAERTGGSVSTLTIQRTQQEDSAVYLCASSLLHEQYFGPGTRLTVT.

V and J are TRBV6-5 and TRBJ1-2; 7 positions match TRBD1. The length of the CDR3 is 12 residues. V was clipped by 6 bases and J by 5 bases; unmatched bases: 3. Germline CDR1 MNHEY, CDR2 SVGAGI. The chain's CDR3 is CASSETGYGYTF. In nucleotides, the CDR3 is TGTGCCAGCAGCGAGACAGGGTATGGCTACACCTTC.

V usage is TRBV5-6 and J usage is TRBJ2-5; tentative D call: TRBD1 (5 bases). V lost 4 bases and J 5 bases, leaving 12 bases between the germline ends. Germline V gene data show CDR1 as SGHDT and CDR2 as YYEEEE. This CDR3 spans 13 amino acids. As DNA, the CDR3 is TGTGCCAGCAGCCCCCAGGGCCGGGAGACCCAGTACTTC. It translates to CASSPQGRETQYF.

Regarding this clone: The same CDR3 also results from other DNA sequences found in this sample. The V and J genes are TRBV6-4 and TRBJ1-1; tentative D call: TRBD1 (5 bases). The V gene lost 0 bases and the J gene lost 5 bases, with 10 bases spanning the gap. Germline values: CDR1 MRHNA, CDR2 SNTAGT. This CDR3 contains 14 residues. The CDR3: CASSDSSRATEAFF. The CDR3 coding sequence is TGTGCCAGCAGTGACTCGAGCAGGGCGACTGAAGCTTTCTTT.

This chain joins TRBV7-8 and TRBJ1-5, with 11 bases matching TRBD1. The CDR3 consists of 18 residues. Losses at the gene ends were 2 bases for V and 3 bases for J; bases not matched to a gene: 9. Germline V gene sequence: CDR1 SGHVS, CDR2 FQNEAQ. CDR3 nucleotides: TGTGCCAGCAGCTTAACCCCGGGACAGGGGGTCCCCAATCAGCCCCAGCATTTT. This gives the protein CASSLTPGQGVPNQPQHF.

This chain links TRBV5-1 with TRBJ2-2; D might be TRBD2 (5 bases). Trimming took off 2 bases at V and 6 bases at J, with 8 bases between the two ends. The CDR3 has 13 amino acids. Germline V gene lookup returns CDR1 SGHRS and CDR2 YFSETQ. The CDR3 loop is CASSFSRAGELFF. The CDR3 DNA sequence: TGCGCCAGCAGCTTTTCGAGGGCCGGGGAGCTGTTTTTT.

V gene TRBV4-1 combines with J gene TRBJ2-7, with 10 bases aligning to TRBD2. CDR3 length equals 17 residues. The V gene's germline CDR1 is MGHRA and CDR2 YSYEKL. The ends lost 0 bases at V and 4 bases at J; junction bases unmatched: 9. CDR3 region: CASSQDPLGLAVYEQYF. Written as DNA, the CDR3 is TGCGCCAGCAGCCAAGATCCGCTCGGACTAGCGGTTTACGAGCAGTACTTC.

The rearrangement joins TRBV6-4 to TRBJ2-1, with a tentative D call TRBD2 (6 bases). The CDR3 runs to 13 residues. V was trimmed by 6 bases and J by 8 bases, leaving 14 bases between them. The V gene's germline CDR1 is MRHNA and CDR2 SNTAGT. CDR3 nucleotides: TGTGCCAGCAGCCTTGTTTGGGGGGATGAGCAGTTCTTC. It encodes CASSLVWGDEQFF.

The rearrangement uses TRBV29-1 and TRBJ2-3; the D gene is possibly TRBD1 (6 bases). The CDR3 has 13 amino acids. The V end was cut by 3 bases, the J end by 3 bases, with 10 bases between. Germline V gives CDR1 SQVTM, CDR2 ANQGSEA. The DNA of the CDR3 is TGCAGCGTTGACAGGGGAAGTACAGATACGCAGTATTTT. Translated: CSVDRGSTDTQYF.

The chain couples TRBV6-6 to TRBJ2-2; TRBD1 aligns across 8 bases. The CDR3 totals 14 residues. V gave up 9 bases and J gave up 0 bases; unmatched junction bases: 3. The V gene's germline CDR1 is MNHNY and CDR2 SVGAGI (reference sequence). CDR3 sequence: CASLGQANTGELFF. The CDR3 bases are TGTGCCAGTCTGGGACAGGCGAACACCGGGGAGCTGTTTTTT.

This clone occurred once. The chain carries TRBV19 and TRBJ1-4; 8 bases agree with TRBD1. The V and J ends lost 7 bases and 1 base, in that order; junction bases with no gene match: 11. The germline gives CDR1 LNHDA, CDR2 SQIVND (reference sequence). The length of the CDR3 is 17 residues. The CDR3 nucleotides read TGTGCCAGTAACTCCAGGGGGCGGAAAGAAACTAATGAAAAACTGTTTTTT. This sequence encodes CASNSRGRKETNEKLFF.

This clone appeared a few times. The V gene is TRBV7-2, the J gene TRBJ1-1; D is undetermined. V lost 0 bases to trimming and J lost 4 bases, with 12 bases between them. Germline CDR1 and CDR2: SGHTA and FQGNSA. The CDR3 is 15 amino acids. CDR3 bases: TGTGCCAGCAGCTTAGCGATCCAGGTATTCACTGAAGCTTTCTTT. This translates into CASSLAIQVFTEAFF.

The rearrangement joins TRBV5-1 to TRBJ1-5; no firm D call. The CDR3 totals 14 residues. The germline V gene has CDR1 SGHRS and CDR2 YFSETQ. The V end lost 1 base, the J end lost 3 bases, and 8 bases lay between the germline ends. CDR3 DNA sequence: TGCGCCAGCAGCTTGCAGACTGACAATCAGCCCCAGCATTTT. Translating gives CASSLQTDNQPQHF.